The clone carrying this T cell receptor beta chain was recorded a few times. Authors' processing steps: The assay estimated nucleated cells by amplifying reference gene primers. The data were produced by immunoSEQ multiplex PCR, yet TCRdb's version contains in-frame clones alone and is incomplete. V, J and clone size reflect that table, while D and trimming were determined from the DNA. Here the sample spans approximately 97,000 clones, around 90% being singletons. This CDR3 spans 14 amino acids. Looked up from germline, CDR1 is SQVTM and CDR2 is ANQGSEA. V lost 2 bases and J 3 bases, leaving 14 bases between the germline ends. The data stem from a study of blood T cell repertoires in COVID-19.

V and J are TRBV29-1 and TRBJ2-7; tentatively, D is TRBD2 (5 bases). The material sequenced was peripheral blood. The TCR sequence derives from a woman in her fifties or sixties with COVID-19, enrolled during active disease. The CDR3 here is CSVELSGNDYEQYF. CDR3 DNA sequence: TGCAGCGTTGAACTGTCGGGGAACGACTACGAGCAGTACTTC.